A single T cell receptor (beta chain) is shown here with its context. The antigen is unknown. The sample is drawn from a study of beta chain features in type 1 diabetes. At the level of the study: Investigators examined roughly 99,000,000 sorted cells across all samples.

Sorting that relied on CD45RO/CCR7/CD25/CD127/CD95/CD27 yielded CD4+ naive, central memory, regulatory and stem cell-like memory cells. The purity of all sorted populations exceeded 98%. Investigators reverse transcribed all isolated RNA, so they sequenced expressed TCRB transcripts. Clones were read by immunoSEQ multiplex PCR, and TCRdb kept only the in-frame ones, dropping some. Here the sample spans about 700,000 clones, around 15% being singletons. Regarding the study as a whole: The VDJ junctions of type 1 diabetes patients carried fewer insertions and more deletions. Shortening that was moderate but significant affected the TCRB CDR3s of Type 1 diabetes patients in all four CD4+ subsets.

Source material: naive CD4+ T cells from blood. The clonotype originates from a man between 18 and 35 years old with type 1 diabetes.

This chain's CDR3 is CASSESGGRGDEQFF. Here the CDR3 DNA reads TGTGCCAGCAGTGAATCAGGGGGACGAGGTGATGAGCAGTTCTTC. The chain employs TRBV25-1 and TRBJ2-1; 7 positions match TRBD1. V lost 1 base to trimming and J lost 8 bases; unmatched junction nucleotides: 8. The germline V gene has CDR1 MGHDK and CDR2 SYGVNS. This CDR3 contains 15 residues.